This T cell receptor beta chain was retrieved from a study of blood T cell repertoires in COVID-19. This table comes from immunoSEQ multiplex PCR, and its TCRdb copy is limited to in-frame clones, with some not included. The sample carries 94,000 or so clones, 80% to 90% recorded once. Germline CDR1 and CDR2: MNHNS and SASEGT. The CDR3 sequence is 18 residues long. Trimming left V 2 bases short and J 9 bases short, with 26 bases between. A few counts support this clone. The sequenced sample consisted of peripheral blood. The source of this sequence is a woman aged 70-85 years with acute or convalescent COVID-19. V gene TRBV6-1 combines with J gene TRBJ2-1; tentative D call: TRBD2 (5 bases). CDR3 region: CASSETFLTTQKVGEQFF. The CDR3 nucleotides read TGTGCCAGCAGTGAAACCTTTCTGACTACCCAAAAGGTGGGTGAGCAGTTCTTC.